This record covers a single TCR beta chain. Its antigen remains undetermined. The record has no base qualities; no much larger clone is one base away. The library relied on 5' RACE. Sequencing used an Illumina HiSeq 2500. A second PCR of roughly 7 to 11 cycles was performed with a sample-barcoded 5' primer and a J-beta primer mix. A template-switch 5' adaptor carrying 12 random nucleotides introduced a unique molecular identifier onto each TCR beta cDNA molecule. Each sample yielded at least 3 million CDR3-containing paired-end reads. First-strand cDNA was synthesized from all RNA with the Mint cDNA synthesis kit, primed by a TRBC-specific oligonucleotide. After uracil-DNA glycosylase treatment, a first 18-cycle PCR used universal primers M1SS and BC2_uni_R on all cDNA. In the authors' own workflow: Each sample was normalized by randomly selecting 1 million high-quality reads, each carrying a distinct molecular identifier. Reads with shared molecular identifiers were discarded instead of being binned into consensus sequences. CDR3 identification, clonotype clustering and error correction used MiTCR with a Q25 quality threshold and the strictest error-elimination algorithm. A nonparametric unseen species model using Euler transformation provided a lower-bound estimate of total TCR beta diversity. TCRdb reanalyzed the raw reads on its own, using fastp at Q25 for trimming and MiXCR for clone calling, and kept in-frame beta chains. Rows with one shared CDR3 protein collapse into an entry with the most common genes and DNA. The V and J calls were determined by TCRdb, not by the authors. In this sample the table shows under 2,000,000 distinct CDR3 sequences, less than 50% of which occur a single time. The ten largest clones add up to over 2% of the sample.

The sample comes from a study of blood T cells in healthy people across ages (dated by TCRdb to about 2015). Notes on the research overall: In model experiments, template switching captured roughly one uniquely barcoded TCR beta cDNA molecule for every two T cells. The study analyzed two additional independent replicas of 1 million unique cDNA reads from the same blood draw for two donors, one aged 18 to 29 and one aged 80 or older. To avoid experimental bias, donors of different ages were spread randomly across the sequencing lanes. The study measured age-related changes in TCR beta repertoire diversity using deep sequencing normalized with unique cDNA molecular identifiers. Donors were grouped into four age groups: young (average 16 years), middle-aged (about 38), aged (around 60) and long-lived (approximately 82). Broader findings and caveats from the paper: Compared with the aged group, the long-lived group had more naive CD4+ T cells, fewer expanded clones and increased TCR diversity, a pattern suggesting age selection. Estimates of total diversity based on one million sequenced T cells were regarded as lower bounds and as underestimates. Observed TCR beta diversity correlated strongly with the percentage of naive T cells measured by flow cytometry. As age increased, observed TCR beta diversity per million T cells dropped in a roughly linear way, and a significant reduction was already evident by age roughly 40. Since profiling was done on bulk unsorted PBMCs, naive and antigen-experienced compartments could not be conclusively compared. Because the CMV infection status of the donors was unknown, age-related changes in expanded clonotypes may potentially have been confounded.

Including the terminal cysteine and phenylalanine, the CDR3 comprises 15 residues. Solely the CDR3 DNA is kept, with 45 bases framed from the first base. Trimming removed 5 bases from V and 2 bases from J; the gene matches leave 3 bases unexplained. The germline V gene (reference sequence) provides CDR1 MNHEY and CDR2 SMNVEV. Systemically healthy Caucasian individuals from Russia, over 30 in total and aged roughly 6 to 100 years, were included as donors. Each donor gave 8 to 10 milliliters of peripheral blood, collected into EDTA-treated Vacutainer tubes. Ficoll-Paque density-gradient centrifugation was used to isolate PBMCs, with at least 7 million obtained per sample. Total RNA was extracted from PBMCs with Trizol reagent, with at least 5.5 micrograms obtained per sample. The percentages of naive CD45RAhigh/CD27high T cells were determined by flow cytometry on a PBMC aliquot from every donor.

This chain joins TRBV27 to TRBJ1-6, with 7 middle bases fitting TRBD1. This TCR derives from a woman in her forties in good health. The sample taken for sequencing was blood. CDR3 protein: CASSETGAYNSPLHF. The nucleotides read TGTGCCAGCAGTGAAACAGGGGCCTATAATTCACCCCTCCACTTT.